This T cell receptor (beta chain) was captured in a study of technical replicates of blood from several donors. Clones were sequenced by immunoSEQ multiplex PCR, and TCRdb holds only the in-frame ones, with some missing. This sample has approximately 92,000 clones, with approximately 95% found just once. Germline assignment: CDR1 GTSNPN and CDR2 SVGIG (reference sequence). The ends were cut back, 8 bases at V and 3 bases at J, with 23 bases in the middle. CDR3 length: 15 residues. Sequencing used T cells isolated from PBMCs. V is TRBV30 and J is TRBJ2-7; no clear D. The sequence came from a human donor in good health. The CDR3 protein is CAGTNRQRSSYEQYF. The CDR3 DNA reads TGTGCCGGAACCAACCGGCAGCGATCAAGCTACGAGCAGTACTTC.